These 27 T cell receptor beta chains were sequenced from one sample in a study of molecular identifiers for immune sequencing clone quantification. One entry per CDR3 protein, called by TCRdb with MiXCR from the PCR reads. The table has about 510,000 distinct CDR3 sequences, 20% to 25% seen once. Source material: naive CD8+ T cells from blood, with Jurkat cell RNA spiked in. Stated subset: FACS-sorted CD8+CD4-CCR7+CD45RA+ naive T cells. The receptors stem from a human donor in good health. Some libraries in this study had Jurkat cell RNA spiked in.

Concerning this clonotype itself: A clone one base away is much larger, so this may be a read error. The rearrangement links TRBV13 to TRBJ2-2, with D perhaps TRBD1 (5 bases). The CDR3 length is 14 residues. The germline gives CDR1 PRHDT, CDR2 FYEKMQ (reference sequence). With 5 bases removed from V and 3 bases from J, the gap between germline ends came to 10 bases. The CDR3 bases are TGTGCCAGCAGCCCACAGGTGGACACCGGGGAGCTGTTTTTT. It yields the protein CASSPQVDTGELFF.

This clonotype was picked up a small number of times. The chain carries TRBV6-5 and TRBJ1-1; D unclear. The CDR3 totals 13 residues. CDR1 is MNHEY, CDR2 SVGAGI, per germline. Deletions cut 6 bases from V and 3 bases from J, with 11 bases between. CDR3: CASSPGRYTEAFF. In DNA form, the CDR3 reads TGTGCCAGCAGCCCCGGACGCTACACTGAAGCTTTCTTT.

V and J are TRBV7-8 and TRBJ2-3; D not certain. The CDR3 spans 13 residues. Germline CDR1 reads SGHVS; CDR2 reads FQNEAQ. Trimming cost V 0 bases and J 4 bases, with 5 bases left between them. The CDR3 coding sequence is TGTGCCAGCAGCTTAGCTTTGGCAGATACGCAGTATTTT. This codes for CASSLALADTQYF.

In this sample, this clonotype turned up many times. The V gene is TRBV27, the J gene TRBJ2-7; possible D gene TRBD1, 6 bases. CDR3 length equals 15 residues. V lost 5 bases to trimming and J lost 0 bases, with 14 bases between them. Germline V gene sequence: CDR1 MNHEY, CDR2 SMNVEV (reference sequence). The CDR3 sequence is CASSLGQPRSYEQYF. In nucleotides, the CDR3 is TGTGCCAGCAGTCTCGGACAGCCCCGCTCCTACGAGCAGTACTTC.

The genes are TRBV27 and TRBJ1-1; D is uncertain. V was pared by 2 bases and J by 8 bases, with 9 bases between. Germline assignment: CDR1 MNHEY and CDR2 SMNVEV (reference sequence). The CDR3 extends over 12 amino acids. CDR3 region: CASSLKGSEAFF. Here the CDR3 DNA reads TGTGCCAGCAGTTTAAAGGGATCCGAAGCTTTCTTT.

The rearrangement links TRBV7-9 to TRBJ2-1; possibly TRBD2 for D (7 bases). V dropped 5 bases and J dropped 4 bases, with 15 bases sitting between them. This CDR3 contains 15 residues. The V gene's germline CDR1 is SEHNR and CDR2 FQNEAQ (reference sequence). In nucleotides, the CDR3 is TGTGCCAGCAGCCCGCCGGGGGGCGTATACAATGAGCAGTTCTTC. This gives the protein CASSPPGGVYNEQFF. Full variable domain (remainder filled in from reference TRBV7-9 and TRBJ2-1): DTGVSQNPRHKITKRGQNVTFRCDPISEHNRLYWYRQTLGQGPEFLTYFQNEAQLEKSRLLSDRFSAERPKGSFSTLEIQRTEQGDSAMYLCASSPPGGVYNEQFFGPGTRLTVL.

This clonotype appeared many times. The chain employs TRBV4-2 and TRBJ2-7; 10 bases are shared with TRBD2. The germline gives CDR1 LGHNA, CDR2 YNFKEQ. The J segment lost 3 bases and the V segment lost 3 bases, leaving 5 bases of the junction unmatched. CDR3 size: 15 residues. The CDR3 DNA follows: TGTGCCAGCAGCCAGATAACTAGCGGGGTCTACGAGCAGTACTTC. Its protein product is CASSQITSGVYEQYF.

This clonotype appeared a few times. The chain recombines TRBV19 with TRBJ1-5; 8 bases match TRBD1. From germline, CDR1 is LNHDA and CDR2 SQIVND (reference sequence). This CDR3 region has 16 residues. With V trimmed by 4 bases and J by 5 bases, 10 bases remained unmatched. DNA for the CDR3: TGTGCCAGTAGTAGACAGGGGTCCCTTCTCGATCAGCCCCAGCATTTT. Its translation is CASSRQGSLLDQPQHF.

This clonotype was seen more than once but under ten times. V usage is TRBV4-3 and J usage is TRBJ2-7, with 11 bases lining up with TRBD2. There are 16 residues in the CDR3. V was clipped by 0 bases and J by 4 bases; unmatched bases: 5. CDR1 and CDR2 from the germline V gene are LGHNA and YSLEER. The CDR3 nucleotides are TGCGCCAGCAGCCAAGATCGTAGCGGGGGGGCTTACGAGCAGTACTTC. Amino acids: CASSQDRSGGAYEQYF.

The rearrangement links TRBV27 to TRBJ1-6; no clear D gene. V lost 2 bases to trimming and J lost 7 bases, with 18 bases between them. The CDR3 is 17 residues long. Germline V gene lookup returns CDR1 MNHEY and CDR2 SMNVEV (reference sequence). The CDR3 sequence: CASSLGIVMGFNSPLHF. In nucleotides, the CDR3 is TGTGCCAGCAGTTTAGGGATTGTGATGGGTTTCAATTCACCCCTCCACTTT.

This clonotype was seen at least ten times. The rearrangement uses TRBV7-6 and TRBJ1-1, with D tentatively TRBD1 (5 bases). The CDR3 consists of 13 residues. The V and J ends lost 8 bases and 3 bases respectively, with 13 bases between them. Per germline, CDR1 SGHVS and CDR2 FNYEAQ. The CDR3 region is CASSGTEDTEAFF. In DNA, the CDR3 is TGTGCCAGCTCCGGGACCGAGGACACTGAAGCTTTCTTT.

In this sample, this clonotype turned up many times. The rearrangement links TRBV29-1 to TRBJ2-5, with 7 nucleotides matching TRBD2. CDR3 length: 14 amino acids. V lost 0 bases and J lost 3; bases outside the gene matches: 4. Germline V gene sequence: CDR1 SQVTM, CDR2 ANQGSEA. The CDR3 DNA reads TGCAGCGTTGAAGAAATGGGGGGGGAAGAGACCCAGTACTTC. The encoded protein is CSVEEMGGEETQYF.

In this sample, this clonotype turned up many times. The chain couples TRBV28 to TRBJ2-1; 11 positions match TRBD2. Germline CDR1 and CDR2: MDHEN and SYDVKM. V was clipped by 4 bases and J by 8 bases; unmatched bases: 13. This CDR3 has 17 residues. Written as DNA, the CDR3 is TGTGCCAGCAGTTCACCCAGGGGGGGACTAGCGGCGTATGAGCAGTTCTTC. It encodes CASSSPRGGLAAYEQFF.

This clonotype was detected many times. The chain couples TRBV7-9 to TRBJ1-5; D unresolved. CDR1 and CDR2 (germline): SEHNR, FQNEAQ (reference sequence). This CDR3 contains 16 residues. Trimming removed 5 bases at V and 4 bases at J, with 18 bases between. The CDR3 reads CASSPVSVDPNQPQHF. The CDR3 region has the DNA TGTGCCAGCAGCCCAGTCTCCGTCGATCCGAATCAGCCCCAGCATTTT.

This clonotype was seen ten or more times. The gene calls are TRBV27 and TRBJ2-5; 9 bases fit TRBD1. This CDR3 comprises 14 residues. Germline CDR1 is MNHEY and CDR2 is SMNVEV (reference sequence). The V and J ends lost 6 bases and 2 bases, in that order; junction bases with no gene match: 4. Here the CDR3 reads CASRKTGGQETQYF. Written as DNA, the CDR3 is TGTGCCAGCAGAAAGACAGGGGGTCAAGAGACCCAGTACTTC.

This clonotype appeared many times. The CDR3 loop reads CASSQGRGTRTGELFF. CDR3 DNA sequence: TGTGCCAGCAGCCAAGGTCGGGGAACTAGGACCGGGGAGCTGTTTTTT. The gene calls are TRBV3-1 and TRBJ2-2, with a possible D match to TRBD2 (5 bases). CDR1 is LGHDT and CDR2 is YNNKEL in the germline V gene (reference sequence). Trimming took 1 base from V and 5 from J, leaving 14 bases between them. This CDR3 is built from 16 residues.

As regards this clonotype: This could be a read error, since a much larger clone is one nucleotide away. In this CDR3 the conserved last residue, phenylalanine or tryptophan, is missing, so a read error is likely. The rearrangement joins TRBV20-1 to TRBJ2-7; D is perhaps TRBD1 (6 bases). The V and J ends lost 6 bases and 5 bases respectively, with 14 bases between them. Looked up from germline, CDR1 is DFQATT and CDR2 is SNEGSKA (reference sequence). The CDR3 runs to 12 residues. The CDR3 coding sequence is TGCAGTGCCCAAGGGGGAAGTAACGAGCAGTACCTC. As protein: CSAQGGSNEQYL.

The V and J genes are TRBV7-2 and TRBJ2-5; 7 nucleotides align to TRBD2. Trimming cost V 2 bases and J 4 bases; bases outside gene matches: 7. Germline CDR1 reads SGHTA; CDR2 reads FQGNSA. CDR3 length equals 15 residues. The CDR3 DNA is TGTGCCAGCAGCTTATTTCTAGCGGCATCAGAGACCCAGTACTTC. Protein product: CASSLFLAASETQYF.

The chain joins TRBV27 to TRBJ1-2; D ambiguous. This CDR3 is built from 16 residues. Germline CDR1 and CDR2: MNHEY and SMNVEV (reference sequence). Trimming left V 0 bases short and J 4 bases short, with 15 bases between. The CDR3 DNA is TGTGCCAGCAGTTTATCGGCCCCGCCTACCACCTATGGCTACACCTTC. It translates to CASSLSAPPTTYGYTF.

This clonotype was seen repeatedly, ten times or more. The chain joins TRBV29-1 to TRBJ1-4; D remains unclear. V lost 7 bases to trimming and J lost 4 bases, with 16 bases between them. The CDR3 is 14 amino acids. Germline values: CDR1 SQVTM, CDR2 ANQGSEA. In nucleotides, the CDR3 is TGCAGCGCGCAGAACAGTGTCTATAATGAAAAACTGTTTTTT. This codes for CSAQNSVYNEKLFF.

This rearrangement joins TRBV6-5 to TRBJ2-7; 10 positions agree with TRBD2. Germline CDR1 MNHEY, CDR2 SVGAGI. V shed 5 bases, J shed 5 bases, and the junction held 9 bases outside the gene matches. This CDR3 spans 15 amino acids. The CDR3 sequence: CASSRASGRSDEQYF. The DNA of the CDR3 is TGTGCCAGCAGTCGCGCTAGCGGGAGAAGCGACGAGCAGTACTTC.

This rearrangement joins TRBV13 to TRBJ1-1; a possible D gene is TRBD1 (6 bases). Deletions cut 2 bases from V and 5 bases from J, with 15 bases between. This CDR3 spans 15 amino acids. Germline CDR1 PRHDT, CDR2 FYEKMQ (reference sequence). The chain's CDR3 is CASSLFAQGRTEAFF. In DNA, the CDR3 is TGTGCCAGCAGCTTATTTGCCCAGGGGCGAACTGAAGCTTTCTTT. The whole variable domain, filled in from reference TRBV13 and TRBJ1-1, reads AAGVIQSPRHLIKEKRETATLKCYPIPRHDTVYWYQQGPGQDPQFLISFYEKMQSDKGSIPDRFSAQQFSDYHSELNMSSLELGDSALYFCASSLFAQGRTEAFFGQGTRLTVV.

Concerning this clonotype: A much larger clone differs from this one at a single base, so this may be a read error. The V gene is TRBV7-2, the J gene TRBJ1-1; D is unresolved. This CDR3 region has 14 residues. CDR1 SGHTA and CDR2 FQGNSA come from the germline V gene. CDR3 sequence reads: CASSLAGYGSEASF. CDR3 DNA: TGTGCCAGCAGCTTAGCGGGATATGGATCTGAAGCTTCCTTT.

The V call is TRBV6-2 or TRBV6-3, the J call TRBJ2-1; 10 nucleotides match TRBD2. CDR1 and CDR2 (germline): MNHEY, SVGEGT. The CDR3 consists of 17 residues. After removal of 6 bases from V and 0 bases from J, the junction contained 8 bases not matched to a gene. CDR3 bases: TGTGCCAGCAGGGCTTTTCTAGCGGGGGCCTCCTACAATGAGCAGTTCTTC. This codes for CASRAFLAGASYNEQFF.

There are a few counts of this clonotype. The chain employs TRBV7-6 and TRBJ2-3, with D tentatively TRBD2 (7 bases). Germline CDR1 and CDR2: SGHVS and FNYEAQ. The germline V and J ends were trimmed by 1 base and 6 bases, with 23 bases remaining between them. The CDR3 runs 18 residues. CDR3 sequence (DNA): TGTGCCAGCAGCTTAGACCACCCTGGGGGGGGCCTCATGGATACGCAGTATTTT. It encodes CASSLDHPGGGLMDTQYF. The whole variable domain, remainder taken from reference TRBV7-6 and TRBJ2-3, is GAGVSQSPRYKVTKRGQDVALRCDPISGHVSLYWYRQALGQGPEFLTYFNYEAQQDKSGLPNDRFSAERPEGSISTLTIQRTEQRDSAMYRCASSLDHPGGGLMDTQYFGPGTRLTVL.

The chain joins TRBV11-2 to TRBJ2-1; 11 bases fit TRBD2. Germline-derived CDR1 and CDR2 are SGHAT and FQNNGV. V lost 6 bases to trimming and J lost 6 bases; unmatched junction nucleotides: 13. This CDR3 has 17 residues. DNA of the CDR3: TGTGCCAGCAGAGGGGTAGCGGGGGGGCCGCCGGGCAATGAGCAGTTCTTC. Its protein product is CASRGVAGGPPGNEQFF.

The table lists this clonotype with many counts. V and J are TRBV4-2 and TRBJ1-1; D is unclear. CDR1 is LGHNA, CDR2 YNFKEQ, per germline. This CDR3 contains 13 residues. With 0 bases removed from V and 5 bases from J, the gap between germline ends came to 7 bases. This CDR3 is CASSQDLRTEAFF. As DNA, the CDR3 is TGTGCCAGCAGCCAAGATCTCCGGACTGAAGCTTTCTTT.